Given below is one TCR beta chain in context. How the authors handled the data: Amplification of reference gene primers was used by the study to estimate nucleated cell counts. Using immunoSEQ multiplex PCR, the repertoire was profiled, and TCRdb retains in-frame clones only, with some absent. The DNA was the basis for D and trimming; V, J and clone size are from that table. The sample consists of 220,000 or so clones, approximately 80% of them appearing once. The data were taken from a study of blood T cell repertoires in COVID-19. Study as a whole: Specimens from acute and convalescent COVID-19 originated in the United States, Italy and Spain. PBMCs, B-cell-depleted T cells, or T cells provided the cDNA or gDNA that made up the material.

V trimming: 2 bases; J trimming: 7 bases; junction bases outside the gene matches: 1. The CDR3 is made up of 12 amino acids. CDR1 is SGDLS and CDR2 is YYNGEE in the germline V gene. The TCR originated in a woman aged 80 or over with acute or convalescent COVID-19. V usage is TRBV9 and J usage is TRBJ1-1, with TRBD1 matching over 8 bases. The source material was peripheral blood. The CDR3, as DNA: TGTGCCAGCAGCGTCGACAGGGGTGAAGCTTTCTTT. Translated, it gives CASSVDRGEAFF.